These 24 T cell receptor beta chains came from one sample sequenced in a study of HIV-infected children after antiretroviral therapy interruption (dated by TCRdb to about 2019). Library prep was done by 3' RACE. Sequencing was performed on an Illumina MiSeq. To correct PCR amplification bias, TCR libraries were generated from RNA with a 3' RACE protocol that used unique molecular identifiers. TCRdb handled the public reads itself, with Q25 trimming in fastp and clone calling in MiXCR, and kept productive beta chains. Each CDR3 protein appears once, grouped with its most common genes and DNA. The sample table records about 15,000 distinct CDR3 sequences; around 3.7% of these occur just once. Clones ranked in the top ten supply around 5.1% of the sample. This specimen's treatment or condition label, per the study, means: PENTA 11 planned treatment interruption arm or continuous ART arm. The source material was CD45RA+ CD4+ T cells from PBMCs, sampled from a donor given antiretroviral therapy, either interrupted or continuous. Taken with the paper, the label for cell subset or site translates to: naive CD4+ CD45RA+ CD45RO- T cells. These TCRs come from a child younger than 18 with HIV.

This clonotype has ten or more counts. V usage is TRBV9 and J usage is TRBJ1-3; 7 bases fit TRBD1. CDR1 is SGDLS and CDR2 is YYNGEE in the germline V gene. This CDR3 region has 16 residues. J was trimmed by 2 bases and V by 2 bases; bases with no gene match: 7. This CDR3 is CASSVVGTVPGNTIYF. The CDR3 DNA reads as TGTGCCAGCAGCGTCGTAGGGACAGTCCCTGGAAACACCATATATTTT.

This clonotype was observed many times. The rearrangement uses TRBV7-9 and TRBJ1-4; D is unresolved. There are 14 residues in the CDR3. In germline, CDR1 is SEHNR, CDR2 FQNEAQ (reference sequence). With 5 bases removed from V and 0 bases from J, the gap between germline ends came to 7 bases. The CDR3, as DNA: TGTGCCAGCAGCCGGGTCTCAACTAATGAAAAACTGTTTTTT. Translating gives CASSRVSTNEKLFF.

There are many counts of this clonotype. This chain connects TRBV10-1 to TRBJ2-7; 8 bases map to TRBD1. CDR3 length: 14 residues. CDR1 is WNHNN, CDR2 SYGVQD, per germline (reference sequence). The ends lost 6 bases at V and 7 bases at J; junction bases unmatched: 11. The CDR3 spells CASSRDRTLGEQYF. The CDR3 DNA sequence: TGCGCCAGCAGCCGGGACAGGACCCTCGGGGAGCAGTACTTC.

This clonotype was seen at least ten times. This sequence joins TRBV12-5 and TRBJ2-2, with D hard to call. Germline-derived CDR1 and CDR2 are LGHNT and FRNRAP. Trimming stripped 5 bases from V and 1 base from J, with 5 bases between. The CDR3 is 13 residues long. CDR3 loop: CASGMENTGELFF. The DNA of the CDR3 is TGTGCTAGTGGTATGGAGAACACCGGGGAGCTGTTTTTT. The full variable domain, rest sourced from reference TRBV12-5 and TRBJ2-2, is DARVTQTPRHKVTEMGQEVTMRCQPILGHNTVFWYRQTMMQGLELLAYFRNRAPLDDSGMPKDRFSAEMPDATLATLKIQPSEPRDSAVYFCASGMENTGELFFGEGSRLTVL.

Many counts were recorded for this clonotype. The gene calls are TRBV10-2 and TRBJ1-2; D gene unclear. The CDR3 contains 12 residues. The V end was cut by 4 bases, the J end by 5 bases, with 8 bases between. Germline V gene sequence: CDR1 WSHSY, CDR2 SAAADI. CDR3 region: CASSVGTYGYTF. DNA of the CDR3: TGCGCCAGCAGTGTAGGAACTTATGGCTACACCTTC.

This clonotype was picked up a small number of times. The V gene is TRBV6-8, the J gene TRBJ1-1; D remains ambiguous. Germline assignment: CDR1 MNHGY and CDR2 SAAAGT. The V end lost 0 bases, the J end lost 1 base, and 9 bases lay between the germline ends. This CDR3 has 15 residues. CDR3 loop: CASSYSREQNTEAFF. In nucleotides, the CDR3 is TGTGCCAGCAGTTACTCTCGGGAACAGAACACTGAAGCTTTCTTT.

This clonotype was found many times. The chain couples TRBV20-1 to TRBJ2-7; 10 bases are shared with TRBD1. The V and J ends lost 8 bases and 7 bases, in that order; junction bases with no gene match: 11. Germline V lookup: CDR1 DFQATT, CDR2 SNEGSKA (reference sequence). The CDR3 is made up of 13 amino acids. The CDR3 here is CSSRDRGTEEQYF. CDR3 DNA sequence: TGCAGTTCCAGGGACAGGGGAACGGAGGAGCAGTACTTC.

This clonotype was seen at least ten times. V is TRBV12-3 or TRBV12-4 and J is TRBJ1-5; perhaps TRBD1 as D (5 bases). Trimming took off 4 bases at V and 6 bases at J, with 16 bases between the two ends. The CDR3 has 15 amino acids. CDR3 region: CASSSLGGESQPQHF. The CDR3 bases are TGTGCCAGCAGTTCCCTCGGAGGGGAGAGTCAGCCCCAGCATTTT.

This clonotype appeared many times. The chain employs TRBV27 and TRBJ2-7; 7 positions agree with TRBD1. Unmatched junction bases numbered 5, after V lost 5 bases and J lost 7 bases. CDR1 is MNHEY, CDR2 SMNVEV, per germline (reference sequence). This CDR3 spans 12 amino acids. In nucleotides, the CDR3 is TGTGCCAGCAGTGAGTACAGGGGTGAGCAGTACTTC. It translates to CASSEYRGEQYF.

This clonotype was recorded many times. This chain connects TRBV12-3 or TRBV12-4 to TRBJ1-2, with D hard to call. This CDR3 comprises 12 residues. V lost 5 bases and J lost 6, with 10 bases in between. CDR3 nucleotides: TGTGCCAGCAGTAAGGTAGCCCATGGCTACACCTTC. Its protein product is CASSKVAHGYTF.

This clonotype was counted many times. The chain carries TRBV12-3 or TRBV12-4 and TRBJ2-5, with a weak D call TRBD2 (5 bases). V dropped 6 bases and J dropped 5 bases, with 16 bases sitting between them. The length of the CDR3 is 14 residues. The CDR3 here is CASRHSSGGETQYF. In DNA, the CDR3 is TGTGCCAGCAGACACTCTTCAGGCGGGGAGACCCAGTACTTC.

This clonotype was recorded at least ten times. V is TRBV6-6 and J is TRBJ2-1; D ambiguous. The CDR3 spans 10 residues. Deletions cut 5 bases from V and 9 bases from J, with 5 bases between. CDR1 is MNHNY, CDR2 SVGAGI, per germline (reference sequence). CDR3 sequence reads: CASSAAEQFF. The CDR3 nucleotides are TGTGCCAGCAGTGCGGCTGAGCAGTTCTTC.

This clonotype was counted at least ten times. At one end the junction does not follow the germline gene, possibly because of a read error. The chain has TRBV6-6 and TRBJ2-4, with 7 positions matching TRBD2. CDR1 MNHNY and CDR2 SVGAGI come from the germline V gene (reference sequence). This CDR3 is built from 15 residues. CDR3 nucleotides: TGTGCCAGCGGTGATGCAAGCTGGGGGGGAAACACCTTGTACTTT. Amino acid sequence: CASGDASWGGNTLYF.

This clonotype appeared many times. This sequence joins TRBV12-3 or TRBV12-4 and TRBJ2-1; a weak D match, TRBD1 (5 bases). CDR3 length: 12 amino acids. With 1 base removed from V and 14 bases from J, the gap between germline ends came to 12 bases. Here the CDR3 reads CASSLEGQGEFF. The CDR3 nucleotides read TGTGCCAGCAGTTTAGAAGGTCAGGGTGAGTTCTTC.

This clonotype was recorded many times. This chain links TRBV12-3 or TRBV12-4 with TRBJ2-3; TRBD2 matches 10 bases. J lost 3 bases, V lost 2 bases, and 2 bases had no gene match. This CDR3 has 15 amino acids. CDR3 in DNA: TGTGCCAGCAGTTTATCGGGACTAGCGACAGATACGCAGTATTTT. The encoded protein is CASSLSGLATDTQYF.

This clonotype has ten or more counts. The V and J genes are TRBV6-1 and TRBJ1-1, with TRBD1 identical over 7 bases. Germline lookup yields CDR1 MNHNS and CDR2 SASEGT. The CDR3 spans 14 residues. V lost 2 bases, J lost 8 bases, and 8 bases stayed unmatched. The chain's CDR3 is CASSEQTGLTEAFF. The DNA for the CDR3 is TGTGCCAGCAGTGAACAGACAGGGCTTACAGAAGCTTTCTTT.

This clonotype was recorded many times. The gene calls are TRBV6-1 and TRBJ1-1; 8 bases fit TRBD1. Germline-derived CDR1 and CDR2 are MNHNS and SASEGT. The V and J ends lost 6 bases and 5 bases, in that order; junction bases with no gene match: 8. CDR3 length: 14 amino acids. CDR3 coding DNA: TGTGCCAGCAGGGACGGACAGGGTTTTACTGAAGCTTTCTTT. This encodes CASRDGQGFTEAFF.

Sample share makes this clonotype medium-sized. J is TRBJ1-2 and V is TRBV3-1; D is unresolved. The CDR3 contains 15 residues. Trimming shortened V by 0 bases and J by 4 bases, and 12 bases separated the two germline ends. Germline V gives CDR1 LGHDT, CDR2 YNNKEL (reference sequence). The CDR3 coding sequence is TGTGCCAGCAGCCAAGATGGTGCACTGAGCTATGGCTACACCTTC. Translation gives CASSQDGALSYGYTF. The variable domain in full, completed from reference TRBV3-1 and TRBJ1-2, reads DTAVSQTPKYLVTQMGNDKSIKCEQNLGHDTMYWYKQDSKKFLKIMFSYNNKELIINETVPNRFSPKSPDKAHLNLHINSLELGDSAVYFCASSQDGALSYGYTFGSGTRLTVV.

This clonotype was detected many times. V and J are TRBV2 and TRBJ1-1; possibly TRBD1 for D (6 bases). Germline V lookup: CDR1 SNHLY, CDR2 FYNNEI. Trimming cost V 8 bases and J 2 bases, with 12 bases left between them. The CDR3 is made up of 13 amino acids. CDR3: CASQADRNTEAFF. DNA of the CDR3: TGTGCCAGCCAGGCGGACAGAAACACTGAAGCTTTCTTT. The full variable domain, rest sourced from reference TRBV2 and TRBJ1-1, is EPEVTQTPSHQVTQMGQEVILRCVPISNHLYFYWYRQILGQKVEFLVSFYNNEISEKSEIFDDQFSVERPDGSNFTLKIRSTKLEDSAMYFCASQADRNTEAFFGQGTRLTVV.

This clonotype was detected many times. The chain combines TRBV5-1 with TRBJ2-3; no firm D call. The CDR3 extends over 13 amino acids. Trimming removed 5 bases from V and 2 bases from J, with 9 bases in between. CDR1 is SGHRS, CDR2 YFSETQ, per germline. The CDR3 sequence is CASRQPLTDTQYF. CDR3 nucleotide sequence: TGCGCCAGCAGACAGCCCCTCACAGATACGCAGTATTTT.

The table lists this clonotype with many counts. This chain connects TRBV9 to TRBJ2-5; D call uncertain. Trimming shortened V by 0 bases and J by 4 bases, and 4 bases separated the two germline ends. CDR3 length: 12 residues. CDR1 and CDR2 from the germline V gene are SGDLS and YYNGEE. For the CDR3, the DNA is TGTGCCAGCAGCGTAGAATCAGAGACCCAGTACTTC. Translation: CASSVESETQYF.

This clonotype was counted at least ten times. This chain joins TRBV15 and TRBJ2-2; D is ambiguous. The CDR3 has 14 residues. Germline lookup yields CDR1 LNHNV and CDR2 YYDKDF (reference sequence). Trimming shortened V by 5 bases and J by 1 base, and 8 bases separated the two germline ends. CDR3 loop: CATSRTENTGELFF. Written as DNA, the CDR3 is TGTGCCACCAGCCGGACCGAGAACACCGGGGAGCTGTTTTTT.

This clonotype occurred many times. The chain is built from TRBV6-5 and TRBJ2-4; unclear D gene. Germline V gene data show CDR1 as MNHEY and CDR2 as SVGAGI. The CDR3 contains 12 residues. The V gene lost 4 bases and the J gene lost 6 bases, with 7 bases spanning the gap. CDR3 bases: TGTGCCAGCAGTTCAACCCTAAACATTCAGTACTTC. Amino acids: CASSSTLNIQYF.

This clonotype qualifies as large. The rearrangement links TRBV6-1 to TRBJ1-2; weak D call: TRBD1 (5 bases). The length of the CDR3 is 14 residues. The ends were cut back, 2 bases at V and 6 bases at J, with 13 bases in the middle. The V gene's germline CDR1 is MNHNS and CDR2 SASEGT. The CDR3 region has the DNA TGTGCCAGCAGTGAACTAGGCAGGGACCATGGCTACACCTTC. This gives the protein CASSELGRDHGYTF.